These 14 T cell receptor beta chains were sequenced from one sample in a study of T cells in Graves' hyperthyroidism and ophthalmopathy. RNA transcripts gave rise to amplified TCR beta CDR3 regions. Researchers ran a first-round RT-PCR on the TCR CDR3 using the HTBI primer set. MiXCR was run by TCRdb on the multiplex PCR reads, yielding one entry per CDR3 protein. This sample has under 200,000 distinct CDR3 sequences; around 8.9% occur once, and the top ten carry over 20%. The specimen was blood. These receptors were taken from a woman aged 18-29 years with Graves' hyperthyroidism that later progressed to Graves' ophthalmopathy.

This clonotype has at least ten counts. The J gene is TRBJ1-1, the V gene TRBV12-5; D is ambiguous. With 0 bases removed from V and 0 bases from J, the gap between germline ends came to 17 bases. Germline V gives CDR1 LGHNT, CDR2 FRNRAP. The length of the CDR3 is 18 residues. The CDR3 coding sequence is TGTGCTAGTGGTTTGGTCGCGGTGGGCCGCATAATGAACACTGAAGCTTTCTTT. It encodes CASGLVAVGRIMNTEAFF.

The chain couples TRBV4-2 to TRBJ1-2; 11 nucleotides agree with TRBD1. This CDR3 has 17 residues. The trim removed 4 bases at V and 2 bases at J, leaving 9 bases unmatched. The germline CDR1 and CDR2 sequences are LGHNA and YNFKEQ. Written as DNA, the CDR3 is TGTGCCAGCAGCCTAGTGGACAGGGGGCGGGTCAACTATGGCTACACCTTC. Its protein is CASSLVDRGRVNYGYTF.

For this clonotype: A much more abundant neighbour one base away suggests this may be a read error. This likely comes from a read error, as the CDR3 has no conserved phenylalanine or tryptophan at its end. This chain links TRBV20-1 with TRBJ1-2; D is uncertain. V lost 5 bases to trimming and J lost 3 bases, with 13 bases between them. CDR1 and CDR2 (germline): DFQATT, SNEGSKA (reference sequence). The CDR3 covers 13 residues. CDR3 loop: CSAYPDEDYGYTL. DNA of the CDR3: TGCAGTGCTTACCCGGACGAGGACTATGGCTACACCCTC.

This clonotype has at least ten counts. The chain carries TRBV6-1 and TRBJ1-2; tentative D call: TRBD1 (6 bases). Germline V lookup: CDR1 MNHNS, CDR2 SASEGT. The CDR3 consists of 15 residues. V gave up 4 bases and J gave up 4 bases, with 16 bases separating them. The CDR3 DNA is TGTGCCAGCAGTGGGGATTACAGGGAGGCCTATGGCTACACCTTC. It yields the protein CASSGDYREAYGYTF.

This clonotype has ten or more counts. This chain uses TRBV10-3 with TRBJ2-5; 13 bases line up with TRBD2. Per the germline V gene, CDR1 is ENHRY and CDR2 is SYGVKD. The CDR3 is 16 amino acids. V lost 6 bases and J lost 2; bases outside the gene matches: 6. The CDR3 reads CAIRPGLAGLQETQYF. The CDR3 nucleotides are TGTGCCATCAGGCCGGGACTAGCGGGGTTACAAGAGACCCAGTACTTC.

Many counts were recorded for this clonotype. This chain's CDR3 is CASRGTSSYQETQYF. The CDR3 DNA reads as TGTGCCAGCAGAGGGACTAGCTCGTACCAAGAGACCCAGTACTTC. This chain joins TRBV27 and TRBJ2-5, with 9 bases lining up with TRBD2. Germline CDR1 and CDR2: MNHEY and SMNVEV (reference sequence). The CDR3 consists of 15 residues. V lost 6 bases to trimming and J lost 0 bases; unmatched junction nucleotides: 5.

This clonotype appeared many times. The chain links TRBV15 to TRBJ2-7; 8 nucleotides agree with TRBD2. Per germline, CDR1 LNHNV and CDR2 YYDKDF (reference sequence). The CDR3 is made up of 17 amino acids. With V trimmed by 0 bases and J by 5 bases, 12 bases remained unmatched. In DNA, the CDR3 is TGTGCCACCAGCAGAGATAGTCGGGGGGGGCCCGTCAACGAGCAGTACTTC. Translated, it gives CATSRDSRGGPVNEQYF.

This clonotype was observed at least ten times. J is TRBJ1-6 and V is TRBV6-1; no definite D call. Germline values: CDR1 MNHNS, CDR2 SASEGT. This CDR3 contains 14 residues. V lost 5 bases to trimming and J lost 0 bases, with 5 bases between them. The CDR3 is CASSYNSYNSPLHF. CDR3 in DNA: TGTGCCAGCAGTTACAACTCCTATAATTCACCCCTCCACTTT.

Ten or more counts support this clonotype. V and J are TRBV28 and TRBJ1-4, with unresolved D. The germline V gene has CDR1 MDHEN and CDR2 SYDVKM. With 1 base removed from V and 2 bases from J, the gap between germline ends came to 8 bases. There are 15 residues in the CDR3. Here the CDR3 DNA reads TGTGCCAGCAGTTTATTGGGTAATACTAATGAAAAACTGTTTTTT. Its translation: CASSLLGNTNEKLFF.

The chain has TRBV6-1 and TRBJ2-1; 11 bases map to TRBD2. The CDR3 is made up of 15 amino acids. Trimming at V came to 5 bases and at J to 9 bases, leaving 9 bases not matched to a gene. Germline CDR1 is MNHNS and CDR2 is SASEGT. For the CDR3, the DNA is TGTGCCAGCAGTCCCCCGGGTCTAGCGGGAGGTGAGCAGTTCTTC. Translated, it gives CASSPPGLAGGEQFF.

The chain couples TRBV25-1 to TRBJ2-7; perhaps TRBD2 as D (5 bases). The CDR3 has 13 amino acids. Looked up from germline, CDR1 is MGHDK and CDR2 is SYGVNS. Trimming took 8 bases from V and 0 from J, leaving 11 bases between them. The CDR3 region has the DNA TGTGCCAGCGGGAGACGGACCTCCTACGAGCAGTACTTC. This gives the protein CASGRRTSYEQYF.

This clonotype came up many times. This rearrangement joins TRBV30 to TRBJ1-4; D might be TRBD1 (6 bases). Germline CDR1 and CDR2: GTSNPN and SVGIG (reference sequence). This CDR3 contains 12 residues. The CDR3 spells CAVRGTLEKLFF. CDR3 coding DNA: TGTGCTGTACGGGGGACATTGGAAAAACTGTTTTTT.

This clonotype turned up a few times. The gene calls are TRBV4-1 and TRBJ2-3, with D maybe TRBD2 (7 bases). The V end lost 0 bases, the J end lost 6 bases, and 16 bases lay between the germline ends. This CDR3 is built from 16 residues. Germline V gene data show CDR1 as MGHRA and CDR2 as YSYEKL. The CDR3 region is CASSQDGGARRDTQYF. CDR3 sequence (DNA): TGCGCCAGCAGCCAAGATGGGGGGGCCCGAAGGGATACGCAGTATTTT.

This clonotype was observed at least ten times. V usage is TRBV27 and J usage is TRBJ1-1; no definite D call. Between the trimmed V and J ends, which lost 6 bases and 0 bases, there was a span of 14 bases. Germline CDR1 reads MNHEY; CDR2 reads SMNVEV (reference sequence). CDR3 size: 15 residues. The DNA for the CDR3 is TGTGCCAGCAGCCTCCGCGGAACGATGAACACTGAAGCTTTCTTT. It encodes CASSLRGTMNTEAFF.